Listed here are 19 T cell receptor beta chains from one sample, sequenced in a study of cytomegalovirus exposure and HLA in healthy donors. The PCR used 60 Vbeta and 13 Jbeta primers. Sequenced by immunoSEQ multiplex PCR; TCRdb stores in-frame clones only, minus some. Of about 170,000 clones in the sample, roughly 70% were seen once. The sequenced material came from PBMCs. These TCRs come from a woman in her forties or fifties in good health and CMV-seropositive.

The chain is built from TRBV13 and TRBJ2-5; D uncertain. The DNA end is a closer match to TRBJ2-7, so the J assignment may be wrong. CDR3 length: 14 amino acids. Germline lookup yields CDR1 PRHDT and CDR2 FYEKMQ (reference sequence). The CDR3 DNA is TGTGCCAGCAGCTTAGAAAGTGATTCCTACGAGCAGTACTTC. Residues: CASSLESDSYEQYF.

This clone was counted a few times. The CDR3 nucleotides read TGTGCCAGCAGCTTGACAGGGTTCAGCACAGATACGCAGTATTTT. The encoded protein is CASSLTGFSTDTQYF. The chain has TRBV5-5 and TRBJ2-3, with D perhaps TRBD1 (6 bases). The CDR3 extends over 15 amino acids. CDR1 is SGHKS, CDR2 YYEKEE, per germline (reference sequence). V dropped 1 base and J dropped 0 bases, with 9 bases sitting between them.

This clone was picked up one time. For the CDR3, the DNA is TGTGCCAGCAGCTTAACTGCCCAGGGAACCAGTTGCGTCCTGACTTTC. Encoded protein: CASSLTAQGTSCVLTF. V usage is TRBV7-9 and J usage is TRBJ2-6; a possible D gene is TRBD1 (5 bases). V lost 2 bases to trimming and J lost 12 bases, with 20 bases between them. CDR1 and CDR2 (germline): SEHNR, FQNEAQ (reference sequence). This CDR3 is 16 amino acids long.

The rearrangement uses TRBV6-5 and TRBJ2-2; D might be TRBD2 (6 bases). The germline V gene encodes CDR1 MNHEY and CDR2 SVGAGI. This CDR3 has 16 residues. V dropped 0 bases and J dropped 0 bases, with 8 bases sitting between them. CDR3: CASSYSGLTNTGELFF. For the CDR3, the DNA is TGTGCCAGCAGTTACTCGGGACTTACGAACACCGGGGAGCTGTTTTTT.

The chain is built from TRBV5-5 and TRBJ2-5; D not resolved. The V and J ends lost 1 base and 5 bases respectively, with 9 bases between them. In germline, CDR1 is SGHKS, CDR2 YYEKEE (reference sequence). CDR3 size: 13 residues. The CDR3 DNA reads TGTGCCAGCAGCTTGTATAGTGATGAGACCCAGTACTTC. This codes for CASSLYSDETQYF.

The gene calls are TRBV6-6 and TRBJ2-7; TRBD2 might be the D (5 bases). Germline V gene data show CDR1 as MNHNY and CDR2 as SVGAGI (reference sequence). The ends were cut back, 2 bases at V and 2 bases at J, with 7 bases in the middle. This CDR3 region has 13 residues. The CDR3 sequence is CASSYAGTYEQYF. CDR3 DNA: TGTGCCAGCAGTTACGCCGGGACCTACGAGCAGTACTTC.

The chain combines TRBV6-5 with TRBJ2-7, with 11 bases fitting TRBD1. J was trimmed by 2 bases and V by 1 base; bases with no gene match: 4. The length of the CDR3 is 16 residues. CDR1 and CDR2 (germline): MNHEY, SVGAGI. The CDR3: CASSYLPGQGAYEQYF. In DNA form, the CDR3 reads TGTGCCAGCAGTTACTTACCGGGACAGGGGGCCTACGAGCAGTACTTC.

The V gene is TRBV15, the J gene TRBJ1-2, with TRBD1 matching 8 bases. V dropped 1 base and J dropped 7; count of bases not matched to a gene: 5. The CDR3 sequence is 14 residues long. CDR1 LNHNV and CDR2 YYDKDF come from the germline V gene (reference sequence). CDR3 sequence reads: CATSRVAGGGGYTF. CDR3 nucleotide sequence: TGTGCCACCAGCAGAGTAGCAGGGGGCGGTGGCTACACCTTC.

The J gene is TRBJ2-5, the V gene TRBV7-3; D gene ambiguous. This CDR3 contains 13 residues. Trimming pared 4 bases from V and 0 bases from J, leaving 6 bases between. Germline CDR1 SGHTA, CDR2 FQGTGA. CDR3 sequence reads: CASSSQYQETQYF. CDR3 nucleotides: TGTGCCAGCAGCTCACAATACCAAGAGACCCAGTACTTC.

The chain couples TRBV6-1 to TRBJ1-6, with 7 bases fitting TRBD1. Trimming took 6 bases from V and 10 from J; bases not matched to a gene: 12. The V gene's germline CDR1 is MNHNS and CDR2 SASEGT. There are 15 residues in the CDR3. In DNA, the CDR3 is TGTGCCAGCAGAACAGGACAGGTGGCAGGCTCACCCCTCCACTTT. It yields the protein CASRTGQVAGSPLHF.

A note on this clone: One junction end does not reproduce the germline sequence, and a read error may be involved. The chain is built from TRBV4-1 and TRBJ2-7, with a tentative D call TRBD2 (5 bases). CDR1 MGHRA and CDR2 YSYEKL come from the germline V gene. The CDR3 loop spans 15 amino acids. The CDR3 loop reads CASSQDIRTVKFKSF. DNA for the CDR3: TGCGCCAGCAGCCAAGATATAAGGACTGTCAAATTTAAATCCTTC.

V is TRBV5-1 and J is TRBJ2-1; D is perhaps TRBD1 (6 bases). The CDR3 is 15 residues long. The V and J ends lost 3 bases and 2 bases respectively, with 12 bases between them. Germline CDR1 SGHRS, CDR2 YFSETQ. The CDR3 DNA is TGCGCCAGCAGCTCACAGGGATTCACCTACAATGAGCAGTTCTTC. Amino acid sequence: CASSSQGFTYNEQFF.

The chain's CDR3 is CASSSSGTRRDTQYF. The CDR3 nucleotides are TGTGCCAGCAGCTCCTCCGGGACTAGGAGAGATACGCAGTATTTT. The chain joins TRBV7-3 to TRBJ2-3; TRBD2 aligns across 8 bases. The CDR3 covers 15 residues. CDR1 SGHTA and CDR2 FQGTGA come from the germline V gene. With 4 bases clipped from V and 5 bases from J, the junction kept 8 bases outside the gene matches.

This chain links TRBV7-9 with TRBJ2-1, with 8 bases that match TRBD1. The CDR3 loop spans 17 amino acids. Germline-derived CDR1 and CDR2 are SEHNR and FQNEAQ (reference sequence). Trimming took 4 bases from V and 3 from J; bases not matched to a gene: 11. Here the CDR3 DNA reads TGTGCCAGCAGCTCAGGACAGGGCCGTTCAAACTACAATGAGCAGTTCTTC. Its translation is CASSSGQGRSNYNEQFF.

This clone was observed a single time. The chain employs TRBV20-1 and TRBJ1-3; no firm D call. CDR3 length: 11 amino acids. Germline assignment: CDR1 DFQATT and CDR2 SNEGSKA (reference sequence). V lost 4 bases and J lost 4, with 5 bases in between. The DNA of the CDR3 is TGCAGTGCTAATCAGGGAAACACCATATATTTT. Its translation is CSANQGNTIYF.

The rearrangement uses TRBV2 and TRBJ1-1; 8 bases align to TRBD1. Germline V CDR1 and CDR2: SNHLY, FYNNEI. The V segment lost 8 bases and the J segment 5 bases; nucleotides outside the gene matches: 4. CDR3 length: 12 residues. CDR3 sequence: CASGTGGTEAFF. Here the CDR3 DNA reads TGTGCCAGCGGAACAGGGGGGACTGAAGCTTTCTTT.

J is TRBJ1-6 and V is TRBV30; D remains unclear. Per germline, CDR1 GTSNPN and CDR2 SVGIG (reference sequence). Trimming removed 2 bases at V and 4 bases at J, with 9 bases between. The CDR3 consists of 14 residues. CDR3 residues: CAWSLEVYNSPLHF. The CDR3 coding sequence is TGTGCCTGGAGTCTCGAGGTTTATAATTCACCCCTCCACTTT.

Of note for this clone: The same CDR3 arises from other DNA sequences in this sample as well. The CDR3 reads CSVEGTVSSYNEQFF. The DNA for the CDR3 is TGCAGCGTTGAAGGGACAGTTAGCTCCTACAATGAGCAGTTCTTC. The gene calls are TRBV29-1 and TRBJ2-1; weak D call: TRBD1 (6 bases). The germline CDR1 and CDR2 sequences are SQVTM and ANQGSEA. The V and J ends lost 1 base and 0 bases respectively, with 10 bases between them. The CDR3 totals 15 residues.

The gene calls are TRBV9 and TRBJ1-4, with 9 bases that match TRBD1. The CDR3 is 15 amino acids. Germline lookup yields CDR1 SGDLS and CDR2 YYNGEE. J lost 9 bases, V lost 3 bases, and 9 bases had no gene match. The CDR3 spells CASSASGTGLQKLFF. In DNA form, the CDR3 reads TGTGCCAGCAGCGCTTCCGGGACAGGGTTACAAAAACTGTTTTTT.